Below, 27 T cell receptor beta chains from the same sample are listed, as sequenced in a study of blood T cell repertoires in COVID-19. Produced via immunoSEQ multiplex PCR; TCRdb's table is partial and in-frame only. Of fewer than 350,000 clones detected, over 75% appear once; the ten largest clones hold about 6.8%. Sequenced material: peripheral blood. Source of these receptors: a woman aged 25 to 39 with COVID-19, enrolled during active disease.

In its sample, this clone was seen a few times. The chain has TRBV18 and TRBJ1-4; D might be TRBD1 (6 bases). V was cut by 6 bases and J by 7 bases, with 18 bases left in between. The CDR3 covers 15 residues. The V gene's germline CDR1 is KGHSH and CDR2 LQKENI. In DNA form, the CDR3 reads TGTGCCAGCTCCACAGTAGGAACAGGGCGTGAAAAACTGTTTTTT. It encodes CASSTVGTGREKLFF.

The chain carries TRBV30 and TRBJ1-2, with 7 nucleotides matching TRBD1. V shed 0 bases, J shed 4 bases, and the junction held 5 bases outside the gene matches. The CDR3 is 14 amino acids. Germline loops: CDR1 GTSNPN, CDR2 SVGIG (reference sequence). The CDR3 nucleotides read TGTGCCTGGAGTGTAGAGACAGGGATCTATGGCTACACCTTC. Encoded protein: CAWSVETGIYGYTF.

J is TRBJ1-3 and V is TRBV2; D gene unclear. Germline CDR1 reads SNHLY; CDR2 reads FYNNEI. The CDR3 has 15 amino acids. V lost 1 base, J lost 0 bases, and 7 bases lay in between. For the CDR3, the DNA is TGTGCCAGCAGTGAAGTGGGCAGCTCTGGAAACACCATATATTTT. Translation: CASSEVGSSGNTIYF.

This sequence joins TRBV10-3 and TRBJ2-1; D gene uncertain. From germline, CDR1 is ENHRY and CDR2 SYGVKD. The CDR3 runs 13 residues. V lost 5 bases, J lost 10 bases, and 15 bases lay in between. The CDR3 spells CAISNPIGREQFF. As DNA, the CDR3 is TGTGCCATCAGTAACCCCATTGGGCGAGAGCAGTTCTTC.

This clone was seen once. V is TRBV5-1 and J is TRBJ2-7, with 11 bases that match TRBD2. The CDR3 has 18 residues. J lost 3 bases, V lost 3 bases, and 14 bases had no gene match. Germline V gives CDR1 SGHRS, CDR2 YFSETQ. CDR3 protein: CASSSLAGLADTDYEQYF. The CDR3 bases are TGCGCCAGCAGCTCCCTCGCGGGACTAGCGGACACGGACTACGAGCAGTACTTC.

The chain is built from TRBV27 and TRBJ2-7; possible D gene TRBD2, 5 bases. The CDR3 runs 14 residues. Germline V gives CDR1 MNHEY, CDR2 SMNVEV (reference sequence). Trimming stripped 6 bases from V and 0 bases from J, with 12 bases between. The CDR3 loop is CASSPRTGSYEQYF. The CDR3 region has the DNA TGTGCCAGCAGCCCTAGGACTGGCTCCTACGAGCAGTACTTC.

Only one count was recorded for this clone. The chain carries TRBV19 and TRBJ2-5; tentative D call: TRBD2 (5 bases). The germline V and J ends were trimmed by 8 bases and 5 bases, with 9 bases remaining between them. The CDR3 length is 11 residues. The V gene's germline CDR1 is LNHDA and CDR2 SQIVND (reference sequence). CDR3 loop: CASGLGETQYF. Here the CDR3 DNA reads TGTGCCAGTGGACTTGGGGAGACCCAGTACTTC.

This clone occurred once. The V call is TRBV29-1, the J call TRBJ1-6; D remains ambiguous. Germline CDR1 and CDR2: SQVTM and ANQGSEA. This CDR3 contains 14 residues. V gave up 6 bases and J gave up 0 bases, with 9 bases separating them. For the CDR3, the DNA is TGCAGCGTAAGCGACGACTCCTATAATTCACCCCTCCACTTT. Residues: CSVSDDSYNSPLHF. Combining the CDR3 with reference TRBV29-1 and TRBJ1-6 gives the whole variable domain SAVISQKPSRDICQRGTSLTIQCQVDSQVTMMFWYRQQPGQSLTLIATANQGSEATYESGFVIDKFPISRPNLTFSTLTVSNMSPEDSSIYLCSVSDDSYNSPLHFGNGTRLTVT.

The chain combines TRBV5-1 with TRBJ1-3; unclear D gene. CDR1 and CDR2 (germline): SGHRS, YFSETQ. The CDR3 spans 16 residues. The V gene lost 4 bases and the J gene lost 0 bases, with 14 bases spanning the gap. The CDR3 loop reads CASSEERQNSGNTIYF. The CDR3 bases are TGCGCCAGCAGCGAGGAGCGTCAGAACTCTGGAAACACCATATATTTT.

The chain links TRBV9 to TRBJ2-7, with 9 bases fitting TRBD2. The CDR3 sequence is 16 residues long. Per germline, CDR1 SGDLS and CDR2 YYNGEE. V lost 0 bases and J lost 5; bases outside the gene matches: 9. This CDR3 reads CASSVEGAGGSNEQYF. The CDR3 DNA reads as TGTGCCAGCAGCGTAGAGGGAGCGGGAGGCTCTAACGAGCAGTACTTC.

The CDR3 loop is CASSQSSQGYNEQFF. CDR3 nucleotide sequence: TGTGCCAGCAGTCAGTCAAGCCAGGGTTACAATGAGCAGTTCTTC. The rearrangement uses TRBV6-5 and TRBJ2-1, with D possibly TRBD1 on 5 matching bases. The V gene's germline CDR1 is MNHEY and CDR2 SVGAGI. Trimming left V 5 bases short and J 4 bases short, with 15 bases between. The CDR3 sequence is 15 residues long.

As DNA, the CDR3 is TGTGCCAGCAGCCCCCATAGCGGGAGGTGGATCGAGCAGTACTTC. Protein sequence: CASSPHSGRWIEQYF. The chain recombines TRBV7-2 with TRBJ2-7; 10 bases match TRBD2. The trim removed 5 bases at V and 6 bases at J, leaving 10 bases unmatched. The CDR3 extends over 15 amino acids. CDR1 is SGHTA and CDR2 is FQGNSA in the germline V gene.

V usage is TRBV2 and J usage is TRBJ2-7; 11 nucleotides match TRBD1. The junction had 3 bases not matched to a gene; V was cut back by 8 bases and J by 3 bases. The germline CDR1 and CDR2 sequences are SNHLY and FYNNEI. The CDR3 is 13 amino acids. In nucleotides, the CDR3 is TGTGCCAGCGGACAGGGGGCTTTCTACGAGCAGTACTTC. Amino acid sequence: CASGQGAFYEQYF.

This rearrangement joins TRBV24-1 to TRBJ1-2; a weak D match, TRBD1 (6 bases). V was clipped by 5 bases and J by 10 bases, with 13 bases between them. The germline V gene has CDR1 KGHDR and CDR2 SFDVKD. The CDR3 is made up of 12 amino acids. CDR3 region: CATSVGGGDYTF. As DNA, the CDR3 is TGTGCCACCAGTGTCGGGGGGGGCGACTACACCTTC.

The V gene is TRBV29-1, the J gene TRBJ2-5; 7 nucleotides match TRBD2. This CDR3 is built from 10 residues. V lost 8 bases and J lost 13; bases outside the gene matches: 10. Per the germline V gene, CDR1 is SQVTM and CDR2 is ANQGSEA. CDR3 sequence: CSCDDGGWYF. The CDR3 nucleotides read TGCAGCTGCGACGACGGGGGGTGGTACTTC.

The V gene is TRBV5-6, the J gene TRBJ2-3, with 10 bases fitting TRBD1. The CDR3 extends over 19 amino acids. V lost 0 bases and J lost 3; bases outside the gene matches: 13. Germline V gives CDR1 SGHDT, CDR2 YYEEEE. The CDR3: CASSLEWAVGQGETDTQYF. As DNA, the CDR3 is TGTGCCAGCAGCTTGGAGTGGGCTGTTGGACAGGGGGAAACAGATACGCAGTATTTT.

This clone was counted only a few times. The chain uses TRBV6-5 and TRBJ2-5; maybe TRBD1 (6 bases). V lost 10 bases and J 0 bases, leaving 12 bases between the germline ends. The CDR3 is 13 residues long. The germline CDR1 and CDR2 sequences are MNHEY and SVGAGI. The CDR3 DNA sequence: TGTGCCACCAGACGGGACAACCAAGAGACCCAGTACTTC. It yields the protein CATRRDNQETQYF.

The chain links TRBV20-1 to TRBJ1-2; unclear D gene. The germline gives CDR1 DFQATT, CDR2 SNEGSKA (reference sequence). This CDR3 has 11 residues. V was trimmed by 0 bases and J by 6 bases, leaving 5 bases between them. The CDR3 sequence is CSARDADGYTF. DNA for the CDR3: TGCAGTGCTAGAGATGCGGATGGCTACACCTTC.

The chain links TRBV11-3 to TRBJ2-3, with 7 bases lining up with TRBD1. The CDR3 has 14 amino acids. V lost 4 bases, J lost 3 bases, and 4 bases stayed unmatched. Germline V gene lookup returns CDR1 SGHNT and CDR2 YENEEA. The CDR3 loop is CASSSGTATDTQYF. CDR3 in DNA: TGTGCCAGCAGCTCCGGGACAGCAACAGATACGCAGTATTTT.

V usage is TRBV29-1 and J usage is TRBJ1-1; D is possibly TRBD1 (5 bases). CDR1 is SQVTM, CDR2 ANQGSEA, per germline. The V gene lost 7 bases and the J gene lost 2 bases, with 17 bases spanning the gap. CDR3 length equals 14 residues. DNA of the CDR3: TGCAGCGCCGAAAGTCGGCAGGGAAACACTGAAGCTTTCTTT. This translates into CSAESRQGNTEAFF.

The chain recombines TRBV2 with TRBJ2-5; 10 bases fit TRBD2. Germline values: CDR1 SNHLY, CDR2 FYNNEI. With 2 bases clipped from V and 4 bases from J, the junction kept 7 bases outside the gene matches. CDR3 length equals 16 residues. DNA of the CDR3: TGTGCCAGCAGTGAACCCCTAGCGGGAGCGGGAGAGACCCAGTACTTC. Its protein is CASSEPLAGAGETQYF. The full variable domain, rest sourced from reference TRBV2 and TRBJ2-5, is EPEVTQTPSHQVTQMGQEVILRCVPISNHLYFYWYRQILGQKVEFLVSFYNNEISEKSEIFDDQFSVERPDGSNFTLKIRSTKLEDSAMYFCASSEPLAGAGETQYFGPGTRLLVL.

The rearrangement links TRBV27 to TRBJ1-1; TRBD1 aligns across 9 bases. The CDR3 totals 15 residues. CDR1 and CDR2 (germline): MNHEY, SMNVEV (reference sequence). With V trimmed by 6 bases and J by 11 bases, 16 bases remained unmatched. The CDR3 is CASSRLQGAEGEAFF. The CDR3 DNA is TGTGCCAGCAGCCGTTTACAGGGGGCGGAGGGAGAGGCTTTCTTT.

This chain connects TRBV5-1 to TRBJ2-7; 10 bases fit TRBD2. Germline-derived CDR1 and CDR2 are SGHRS and YFSETQ. This CDR3 comprises 16 residues. The ends lost 1 base at V and 6 bases at J; junction bases unmatched: 10. CDR3 coding DNA: TGCGCCAGCAGCTTGAAAGGGGTCAGCGGGAGGGTCGAGCAGTACTTC. This encodes CASSLKGVSGRVEQYF. The variable domain in full, completed from reference TRBV5-1 and TRBJ2-7, reads KAGVTQTPRYLIKTRGQQVTLSCSPISGHRSVSWYQQTPGQGLQFLFEYFSETQRNKGNFPGRFSGRQFSNSRSEMNVSTLELGDSALYLCASSLKGVSGRVEQYFGPGTRLTVT.

V usage is TRBV10-3 and J usage is TRBJ1-1; D not resolved. Germline V gene lookup returns CDR1 ENHRY and CDR2 SYGVKD. The CDR3 length is 13 residues. V was trimmed by 4 bases and J by 6 bases, leaving 12 bases between them. The CDR3 is CAISAPGSPEAFF. The CDR3 DNA follows: TGTGCCATCAGTGCCCCGGGGAGCCCTGAAGCTTTCTTT.

V gene TRBV6-1 combines with J gene TRBJ1-5, with D perhaps matching TRBD1 (6 bases). The germline CDR1 and CDR2 sequences are MNHNS and SASEGT. Trimming removed 3 bases from V and 2 bases from J, with 11 bases in between. There are 15 residues in the CDR3. In DNA form, the CDR3 reads TGTGCCAGCAGTGATCAGGGGAAGGGCAATCAGCCCCAGCATTTT. It encodes CASSDQGKGNQPQHF.

The chain links TRBV6-1 to TRBJ2-1; 16 positions agree with TRBD2. V was clipped by 3 bases and J by 10 bases; unmatched bases: 3. The V gene's germline CDR1 is MNHNS and CDR2 SASEGT. This CDR3 spans 15 amino acids. For the CDR3, the DNA is TGTGCCAGCAGTGAGGGACTAGCGGGAGGGCCCGAGCAGTTCTTC. It codes for CASSEGLAGGPEQFF.

The V call is TRBV28, the J call TRBJ1-5, with D perhaps matching TRBD1 (5 bases). V was clipped by 6 bases and J by 7 bases, with 25 bases between them. The CDR3 loop spans 17 amino acids. Per germline, CDR1 MDHEN and CDR2 SYDVKM. CDR3 nucleotide sequence: TGTGCCAGCAGACCCTCGTCGGGGAGGACATTAGGGCAGCCCCAGCATTTT. Translation gives CASRPSSGRTLGQPQHF.